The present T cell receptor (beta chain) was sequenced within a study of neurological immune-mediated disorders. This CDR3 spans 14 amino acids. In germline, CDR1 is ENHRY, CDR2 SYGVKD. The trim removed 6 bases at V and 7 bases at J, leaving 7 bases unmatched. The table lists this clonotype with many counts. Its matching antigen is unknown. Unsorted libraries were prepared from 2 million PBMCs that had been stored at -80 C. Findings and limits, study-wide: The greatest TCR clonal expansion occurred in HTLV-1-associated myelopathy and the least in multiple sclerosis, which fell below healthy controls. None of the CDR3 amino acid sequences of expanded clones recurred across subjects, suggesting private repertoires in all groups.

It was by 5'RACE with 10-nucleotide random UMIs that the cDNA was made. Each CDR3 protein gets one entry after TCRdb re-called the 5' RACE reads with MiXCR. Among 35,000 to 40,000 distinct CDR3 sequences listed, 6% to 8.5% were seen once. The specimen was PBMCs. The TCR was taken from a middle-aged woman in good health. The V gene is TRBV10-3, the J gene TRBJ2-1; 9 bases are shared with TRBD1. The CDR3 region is CAISAGDRDNEQFF. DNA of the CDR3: TGTGCCATCAGCGCTGGGGACAGGGATAATGAGCAGTTCTTC.